These 22 T cell receptor beta chains share one sample of origin, sequenced in a study of blood T cell repertoires in COVID-19. Produced via immunoSEQ multiplex PCR; TCRdb's table is partial and in-frame only. The data contain a few hundred thousand clones, around 87% of them singletons. Sequenced: PBMCs or T cells enriched from blood (not recorded which). The receptors were sampled from a young man who had recovered from COVID-19.

CDR3 sequence (DNA): TGCGCCAGCAGCTTGGCCGCGGGCACCGGGGAGCTGTTTTTT. This gives the protein CASSLAAGTGELFF. V and J are TRBV5-1 and TRBJ2-2; the D gene is possibly TRBD2 (5 bases). Trimming removed 0 bases at V and 4 bases at J, with 7 bases between. Germline CDR1 is SGHRS and CDR2 is YFSETQ. This CDR3 has 14 residues. Based on the CDR3 plus reference TRBV5-1 and TRBJ2-2, the full variable domain is KAGVTQTPRYLIKTRGQQVTLSCSPISGHRSVSWYQQTPGQGLQFLFEYFSETQRNKGNFPGRFSGRQFSNSRSEMNVSTLELGDSALYLCASSLAAGTGELFFGEGSRLTVL.

V is TRBV25-1 and J is TRBJ1-1, with 8 bases aligning to TRBD1. The germline gives CDR1 MGHDK, CDR2 SYGVNS. Losses at the gene ends were 3 bases for V and 6 bases for J; bases not matched to a gene: 6. The CDR3 is made up of 14 amino acids. In DNA, the CDR3 is TGTGCCAGCAGTGATACAGGGGGAAAGGCTGAAGCTTTCTTT. Amino acids: CASSDTGGKAEAFF.

This clone was seen only a few times. The same CDR3 also results from other DNA sequences found in this sample. The gene calls are TRBV9 and TRBJ2-2, with D possibly matching TRBD2 (6 bases). The germline CDR1 and CDR2 sequences are SGDLS and YYNGEE. V lost 1 base to trimming and J lost 6 bases, with 7 bases between them. The CDR3 loop spans 13 amino acids. This CDR3 is CASSVSGAGELFF. CDR3 DNA sequence: TGTGCCAGCAGCGTATCGGGAGCCGGGGAGCTGTTTTTT.

The chain combines TRBV12-3 or TRBV12-4 with TRBJ2-1; D gene unclear. With 6 bases removed from V and 9 bases from J, the gap between germline ends came to 12 bases. The CDR3 spans 12 residues. The chain's CDR3 is CASRSSTVEQFF. The CDR3 coding sequence is TGTGCCAGCAGATCCTCCACAGTTGAGCAGTTCTTC.

The chain carries TRBV9 and TRBJ2-1, with D uncertain. CDR1 and CDR2 (germline): SGDLS, YYNGEE. V gave up 0 bases and J gave up 0 bases, with 10 bases separating them. The CDR3 spans 16 residues. CDR3 amino acids: CASSVVALNSYNEQFF. In nucleotides, the CDR3 is TGTGCCAGCAGCGTAGTGGCCTTAAACTCCTACAATGAGCAGTTCTTC.

The chain uses TRBV27 and TRBJ2-7, with 8 bases matching TRBD1. V lost 4 bases, J lost 5 bases, and 13 bases stayed unmatched. CDR3 length: 16 amino acids. Germline CDR1 is MNHEY and CDR2 is SMNVEV (reference sequence). CDR3 sequence (DNA): TGTGCCAGCAGTTCGAGGCTCAGGGGGCTCCTGGACGAGCAGTACTTC. Protein product: CASSSRLRGLLDEQYF.

The chain combines TRBV19 with TRBJ2-5; 8 positions agree with TRBD1. The CDR3 has 16 amino acids. Germline assignment: CDR1 LNHDA and CDR2 SQIVND (reference sequence). Trimming took 7 bases from V and 5 from J; bases not matched to a gene: 15. The CDR3 bases are TGTGCCAGTAACACCGCCGGGACAGGTCATCGGGAGACCCAGTACTTC. Translating gives CASNTAGTGHRETQYF.

The V gene is TRBV28, the J gene TRBJ1-5, with unresolved D. This CDR3 region has 13 residues. From germline, CDR1 is MDHEN and CDR2 SYDVKM. V was shortened by 1 base and J by 5 bases, with 6 bases between the two germline ends. The CDR3 DNA follows: TGTGCCAGCAGTTTATCGGTGTATCAGCCCCAGCATTTT. This sequence encodes CASSLSVYQPQHF.

V gene TRBV27 combines with J gene TRBJ2-7; D remains ambiguous. This CDR3 is 12 amino acids long. CDR1 is MNHEY and CDR2 is SMNVEV in the germline V gene (reference sequence). V was trimmed by 10 bases and J by 0 bases, leaving 10 bases between them. Here the CDR3 DNA reads TGTGCCACCGCCCGGAGCTCCTACGAGCAGTACTTC. Its translation is CATARSSYEQYF.

The J gene is TRBJ2-1, the V gene TRBV5-5, with 7 bases identical to TRBD2. J was trimmed by 3 bases and V by 4 bases; bases with no gene match: 1. The CDR3 extends over 13 amino acids. Germline V gene data show CDR1 as SGHKS and CDR2 as YYEKEE (reference sequence). The CDR3 reads CASSERDYNEQFF. CDR3 DNA: TGTGCCAGCAGCGAGCGGGACTACAATGAGCAGTTCTTC.

The chain recombines TRBV11-2 with TRBJ1-3, with 7 bases identical to TRBD1. The CDR3 is made up of 15 amino acids. V was pared by 5 bases and J by 2 bases, with 6 bases of the junction left unmatched. Germline V CDR1 and CDR2: SGHAT, FQNNGV. The CDR3 spells CASSKDRVAGNTIYF. CDR3 nucleotide sequence: TGTGCCAGCAGCAAAGACAGGGTCGCTGGAAACACCATATATTTT.

The V call is TRBV28, the J call TRBJ1-4; 8 nucleotides line up with TRBD1. Germline V gene data show CDR1 as MDHEN and CDR2 as SYDVKM. There are 14 residues in the CDR3. V lost 8 bases and J lost 8; bases outside the gene matches: 10. The CDR3 DNA follows: TGTGCCAGCGAAGGCGGACAGGGACCAGAAAAACTGTTTTTT. The encoded protein is CASEGGQGPEKLFF.

The V call is TRBV5-4, the J call TRBJ1-1; D is perhaps TRBD1 (5 bases). The CDR3 length is 13 residues. V lost 3 bases to trimming and J lost 0 bases, with 6 bases between them. Germline V gene lookup returns CDR1 SGHNT and CDR2 YYREEE (reference sequence). The CDR3 loop is CASSSRVNTEAFF. The CDR3 nucleotides read TGTGCCAGCAGCTCCAGGGTGAACACTGAAGCTTTCTTT.

The chain is built from TRBV18 and TRBJ2-6; 9 bases match TRBD1. Germline-derived CDR1 and CDR2 are KGHSH and LQKENI. The CDR3 runs 17 residues. After removal of 3 bases from V and 2 bases from J, the junction contained 5 bases not matched to a gene. The CDR3 is CASSPGTGNTGANVLTF. In DNA, the CDR3 is TGTGCCAGCTCACCTGGGACAGGGAATACTGGGGCCAACGTCCTGACTTTC.

The gene calls are TRBV5-1 and TRBJ1-6; 8 bases match TRBD1. The V gene end was trimmed by 3 bases and the J gene end by 10 bases; junction bases not matched to a gene: 12. The length of the CDR3 is 16 residues. The V gene's germline CDR1 is SGHRS and CDR2 YFSETQ. The CDR3 sequence is CASSSNSGGARSPLHF. In DNA form, the CDR3 reads TGCGCCAGCAGCTCCAATTCAGGGGGCGCGAGGTCACCCCTCCACTTT.

V and J are TRBV18 and TRBJ1-6; D gene ambiguous. Trimming took off 2 bases at V and 0 bases at J, with 8 bases between the two ends. Per germline, CDR1 KGHSH and CDR2 LQKENI. The CDR3 has 16 amino acids. The CDR3 here is CASSPKTGSYNSPLHF. Written as DNA, the CDR3 is TGTGCCAGCTCACCAAAAACCGGCTCCTATAATTCACCCCTCCACTTT.

The rearrangement uses TRBV7-2 and TRBJ2-5, with TRBD1 identical over 7 bases. After removal of 5 bases from V and 2 bases from J, the junction contained 8 bases not matched to a gene. Germline CDR1 and CDR2: SGHTA and FQGNSA. The CDR3 is made up of 15 amino acids. CDR3 in amino acids: CASSLNDRVQETQYF. The CDR3 DNA is TGTGCCAGCAGCCTTAACGACAGGGTGCAAGAGACCCAGTACTTC. The full variable domain, rest sourced from reference TRBV7-2 and TRBJ2-5, is GAGVSQSPSNKVTEKGKDVELRCDPISGHTALYWYRQSLGQGLEFLIYFQGNSAPDKSGLPSDRFSAERTGGSVSTLTIQRTQQEDSAVYLCASSLNDRVQETQYFGPGTRLLVL.

The genes are TRBV30 and TRBJ1-5; 10 bases agree with TRBD1. CDR1 and CDR2 (germline): GTSNPN, SVGIG (reference sequence). The length of the CDR3 is 14 residues. Trimming removed 3 bases from V and 6 bases from J; junction bases left unmatched: 5. Here the CDR3 reads CAWRRQGAGQPQHF. As DNA, the CDR3 is TGTGCCTGGAGGCGACAGGGGGCCGGTCAGCCCCAGCATTTT.

This clone was counted a few times. The chain has TRBV7-9 and TRBJ2-7; TRBD1 is a possible D gene (6 bases). V was shortened by 5 bases and J by 4 bases, with 15 bases between the two germline ends. The germline CDR1 and CDR2 sequences are SEHNR and FQNEAQ (reference sequence). The CDR3 loop spans 14 amino acids. The CDR3 bases are TGTGCCAGCAGCATCCGGGACACGCAATACGAGCAGTACTTC. Protein sequence: CASSIRDTQYEQYF.

This chain joins TRBV11-2 and TRBJ1-2, with 9 nucleotides matching TRBD1. This CDR3 region has 15 residues. CDR1 is SGHAT, CDR2 FQNNGV, per germline. Trimming removed 2 bases from V and 6 bases from J; junction bases left unmatched: 7. The CDR3 nucleotides are TGTGCCAGCAGCTTAACCCGGGGACAGGGACATGGCTACACCTTC. Residues: CASSLTRGQGHGYTF.

V is TRBV7-2 and J is TRBJ2-5, with 7 bases that match TRBD1. The CDR3 totals 15 residues. The V and J ends lost 1 base and 4 bases, in that order; junction bases with no gene match: 6. In germline, CDR1 is SGHTA, CDR2 FQGNSA. The CDR3 DNA reads as TGTGCCAGCAGCTTAGGACAGGGTAGAGCAGAGACCCAGTACTTC. Its translation is CASSLGQGRAETQYF.

V usage is TRBV9 and J usage is TRBJ2-1; 7 bases map to TRBD1. This CDR3 is 15 amino acids long. J lost 5 bases, V lost 4 bases, and 9 bases had no gene match. Germline CDR1 reads SGDLS; CDR2 reads YYNGEE. The CDR3 sequence: CASSTRDSRNNEQFF. In nucleotides, the CDR3 is TGTGCCAGCAGCACCCGGGACAGCCGGAACAATGAGCAGTTCTTC.